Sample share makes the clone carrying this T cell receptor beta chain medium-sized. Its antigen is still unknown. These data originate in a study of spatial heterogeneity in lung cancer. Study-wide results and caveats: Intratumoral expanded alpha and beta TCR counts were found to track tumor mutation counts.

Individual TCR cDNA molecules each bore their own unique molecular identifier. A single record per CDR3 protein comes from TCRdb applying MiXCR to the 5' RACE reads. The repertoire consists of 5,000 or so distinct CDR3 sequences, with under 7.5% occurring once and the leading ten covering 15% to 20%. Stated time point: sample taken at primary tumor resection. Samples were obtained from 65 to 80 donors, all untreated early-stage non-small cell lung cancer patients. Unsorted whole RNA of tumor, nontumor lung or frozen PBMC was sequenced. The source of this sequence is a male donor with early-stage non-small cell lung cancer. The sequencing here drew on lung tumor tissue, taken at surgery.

The DNA of the CDR3 is TGTGCCAGCAGCCTTACCCCTAGCGGGAGGACCGAGCAGTACTTC. This translates into CASSLTPSGRTEQYF. The chain employs TRBV28 and TRBJ2-7, with 11 bases fitting TRBD2. V was clipped by 6 bases and J by 6 bases; unmatched bases: 10. This CDR3 comprises 15 residues. Germline V lookup: CDR1 MDHEN, CDR2 SYDVKM.